The 6 T cell receptor beta chains in this list originate from one sample, sequenced in a study of blood T cell repertoires in COVID-19. Repertoires were generated with immunoSEQ multiplex PCR, while TCRdb's copy carries only in-frame clones and drops some. The sample records roughly 260,000 clones, over 80% being singletons. The sample taken for sequencing was PBMCs or T cells enriched from blood (not recorded which). The receptors were gathered from a woman aged 18-29 years who had recovered from COVID-19.

This sequence joins TRBV5-6 and TRBJ2-3, with 9 nucleotides matching TRBD2. The CDR3 has 15 residues. Losses at the gene ends were 4 bases for V and 1 base for J; bases not matched to a gene: 4. CDR1 and CDR2 from the germline V gene are SGHDT and YYEEEE. CDR3 loop: CASSLTSGGTDTQYF. CDR3 in DNA: TGTGCCAGCAGCCTGACTAGCGGTGGCACAGATACGCAGTATTTT.

This chain connects TRBV4-2 to TRBJ2-7; tentative D call: TRBD2 (6 bases). This CDR3 region has 15 residues. Germline CDR1 LGHNA, CDR2 YNFKEQ. Deletions cut 0 bases from V and 6 bases from J, with 15 bases between. CDR3 amino acids: CASSQEEGLSGEQYF. The CDR3 DNA reads TGTGCCAGCAGCCAAGAGGAGGGGCTTTCCGGCGAGCAGTACTTC.

V gene TRBV11-2 combines with J gene TRBJ2-5; TRBD2 aligns across 9 bases. The CDR3 spans 16 residues. Looked up from germline, CDR1 is SGHAT and CDR2 is FQNNGV. V lost 0 bases to trimming and J lost 7 bases; unmatched junction nucleotides: 9. CDR3 sequence reads: CASSLDRAGGSGTQYF. The CDR3 DNA follows: TGTGCCAGCAGCTTAGACCGCGCGGGGGGGTCGGGGACCCAGTACTTC.

This chain connects TRBV4-2 to TRBJ1-2; D might be TRBD1 (5 bases). The length of the CDR3 is 16 residues. V was cut by 0 bases and J by 4 bases, with 15 bases left in between. Germline V gene lookup returns CDR1 LGHNA and CDR2 YNFKEQ. CDR3 amino acids: CASSQEWRGGFYGYTF. The CDR3 coding sequence is TGTGCCAGCAGCCAAGAATGGCGGGGCGGGTTCTATGGCTACACCTTC.

The chain recombines TRBV25-1 with TRBJ2-2, with TRBD1 as a possible D gene (5 bases). CDR3 length: 13 residues. Germline loops: CDR1 MGHDK, CDR2 SYGVNS. The ends were cut back, 2 bases at V and 6 bases at J, with 7 bases in the middle. This chain's CDR3 is CASSEDSPGELFF. In nucleotides, the CDR3 is TGTGCCAGCAGTGAAGACAGTCCCGGGGAGCTGTTTTTT.

V gene TRBV7-2 combines with J gene TRBJ1-1; 7 bases match TRBD1. The V and J ends lost 5 bases and 3 bases, in that order; junction bases with no gene match: 9. Germline V CDR1 and CDR2: SGHTA, FQGNSA. This CDR3 contains 15 residues. The CDR3 loop is CASSPRTGGYTEAFF. CDR3 nucleotide sequence: TGTGCCAGCAGCCCCCGGACAGGCGGGTACACTGAAGCTTTCTTT.